This TCR beta chain was profiled in a study of T cells after yellow fever vaccination. This clonotype was seen many times. TCRdb fed the 5' RACE reads into MiXCR, producing one record per CDR3 protein. The repertoire consists of a few hundred thousand distinct CDR3 sequences, with 3.6% occurring once and the leading ten covering about a quarter. CDR3 length: 14 residues. In germline, CDR1 is MNHEY, CDR2 SVGAGI. Unmatched junction bases numbered 5, after V lost 8 bases and J lost 4 bases. The sequence came from a man between 18 and 29 years old who received the YFV17D yellow fever vaccine. Material: PBMCs, obtained on the day of the yellow fever booster vaccination. This rearrangement joins TRBV6-5 to TRBJ1-1, with 12 bases lining up with TRBD1. The CDR3 DNA is TGTGCCAGCGCGAGGGACAGGGGGCCCACTGAAGCTTTCTTT. Residues: CASARDRGPTEAFF.